This is a list of T cell receptor beta chains from one sample in a study of blood T cell repertoires in COVID-19. The protocol was immunoSEQ multiplex PCR, while the TCRdb copy is restricted to in-frame clones and leaves out a portion. The data show about 110,000 clones, about 84% seen once. Sequencing input: peripheral blood. These receptors were taken from a woman aged 55-69 years with acute or convalescent COVID-19. Each CDR3 is given with its conserved first and last residue. The D gene is left open where the match is weak. A clone size is listed for some rows: how often the clone was seen (once, few, many), or a class if it is expanded.

NA	TRBJ1-1	NA	TRBV6-5	CASTNTGRGSTEAFF	TGTGCCAGCACCAACACAGGGAGAGGAAGCACTGAAGCTTTCTTT
NA	TRBJ1-1	TRBD1	TRBV5-1	CASSRSTPQGVRNTEAFF	TGCGCCAGCAGCCGATCCACCCCCCAGGGGGTCCGCAACACTGAAGCTTTCTTT
NA	TRBJ1-4	TRBD1	TRBV3-1/TRBV3-2	CASSQDWGTGGVKLFF	TGTGCCAGCAGCCAAGATTGGGGGACAGGGGGCGTAAAACTGTTTTTT
NA	TRBJ2-3	NA	TRBV7-3	CASSLFGRTDTQYF	TGTGCCAGCAGCCTCTTTGGTCGGACAGATACGCAGTATTTT
NA	TRBJ1-4	NA	TRBV7-2	CASSPAGIEKLFF	TGTGCCAGCAGCCCTGCGGGAATTGAAAAACTGTTTTTT
few	TRBJ1-2	NA	TRBV7-2	CASSLAVVDGYTF	TGTGCCAGCAGCTTGGCCGTGGTGGATGGCTACACCTTC
NA	TRBJ2-1	TRBD2	TRBV27	CASSSPLKRGYNEQFF	TGTGCCAGCAGTTCCCCACTCAAGCGGGGTTACAATGAGCAGTTCTTC
NA	TRBJ2-7	TRBD2	TRBV28	CASSRLAGGSRYF	TGTGCCAGCAGCCGACTAGCGGGAGGTTCTAGGTACTTC
once	TRBJ2-1	TRBD2	TRBV3-1/TRBV3-2	CASSQVSGGPPEQFF	TGTGCCAGCAGCCAAGTTAGCGGGGGGCCGCCTGAGCAGTTCTTC
NA	TRBJ1-4	NA	TRBV6-6	CASSSVRTNEKLFF	TGTGCCAGCAGTTCAGTGAGGACTAATGAAAAACTGTTTTTT
NA	TRBJ1-1	TRBD1	TRBV5-1	CASSFLQGQLETASTEAFF	TGCGCCAGCAGCTTCCTACAGGGACAGCTTGAAACAGCGAGCACTGAAGCTTTCTTT
NA	TRBJ1-2	NA	TRBV2	CASSDLGAYGYTF	TGTGCCAGCAGTGACTTGGGAGCCTATGGCTACACCTTC
once	TRBJ2-2	NA	TRBV29-1	CSEQASTGELFF	TGCAGCGAACAAGCGAGCACCGGGGAGCTGTTTTTT
few	TRBJ1-1	NA	TRBV5-1	CASSLAGAVMNTEAFF	TGCGCCAGCAGCTTGGCAGGGGCGGTCATGAACACTGAAGCTTTCTTT
once	TRBJ2-7	TRBD1	TRBV19	CASSRRGSGQGTYEQYF	TGTGCCAGTAGTCGAAGAGGGTCGGGACAGGGCACCTACGAGCAGTACTTC
NA	TRBJ2-7	TRBD1	TRBV5-1	CASSTGTGVSFTYEQYF	TGCGCCAGCAGCACCGGGACAGGAGTATCATTCACCTACGAGCAGTACTTC
NA	TRBJ2-3	NA	TRBV13	CASSLEPSSTDTQYF	TGTGCCAGCAGCTTAGAGCCTTCTAGCACAGATACGCAGTATTTT
once	TRBJ2-1	NA	TRBV6-1	CASSETGEQFF	TGTGCCAGCAGTGAGACAGGAGAGCAGTTCTTC
NA	TRBJ1-2	NA	TRBV2	CASTVGGTGYTF	TGTGCCAGCACCGTCGGGGGGACCGGCTACACCTTC
NA	TRBJ2-5	NA	TRBV29-1	CSVEIVTQETQYF	TGCAGCGTTGAAATAGTCACTCAAGAGACCCAGTACTTC
NA	TRBJ1-1	NA	TRBV6-5	CASSSRHAGNTEAFF	TGTGCCAGCAGTTCACGACATGCGGGTAACACTGAAGCTTTCTTT
medium-sized	TRBJ2-7	NA	TRBV3-1/TRBV3-2	CASSQVGAHEQYF	TGTGCCAGCAGCCAAGTGGGAGCCCACGAGCAGTACTTC
NA	TRBJ2-4	TRBD2	TRBV5-8	CASSLVGRDIQYF	TGTGCCAGCAGCTTAGTCGGGAGGGACATTCAGTACTTC
NA	TRBJ1-4	TRBD1	TRBV18	CASSLTPDRENEKLFF	TGTGCCAGCTCACTCACACCGGACAGGGAAAATGAAAAACTGTTTTTT
NA	TRBJ2-5	NA	TRBV28	CASSLISGAETQYF	TGTGCCAGCAGTTTAATTAGCGGAGCGGAGACCCAGTACTTC
once	TRBJ1-1	NA	TRBV6-5	CASKMRRENTEAFF	TGTGCCAGCAAAATGCGTCGGGAGAACACTGAAGCTTTCTTT
NA	TRBJ1-2	NA	TRBV18	CASSPSWQGNYGYTF	TGTGCCAGCTCACCATCATGGCAGGGTAACTATGGCTACACCTTC